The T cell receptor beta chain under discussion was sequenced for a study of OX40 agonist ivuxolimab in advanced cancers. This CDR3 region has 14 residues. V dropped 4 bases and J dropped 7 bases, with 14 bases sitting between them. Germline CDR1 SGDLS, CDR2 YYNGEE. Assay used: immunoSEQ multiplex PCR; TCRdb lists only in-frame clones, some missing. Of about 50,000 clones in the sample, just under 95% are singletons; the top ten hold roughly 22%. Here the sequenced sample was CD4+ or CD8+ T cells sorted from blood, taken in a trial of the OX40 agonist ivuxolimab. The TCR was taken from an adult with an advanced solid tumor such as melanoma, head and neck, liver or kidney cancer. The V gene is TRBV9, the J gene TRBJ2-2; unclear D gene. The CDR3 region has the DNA TGTGCCAGCAGCCCAGACACCTCCGGCGGGGAGCTGTTTTTT. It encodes CASSPDTSGGELFF. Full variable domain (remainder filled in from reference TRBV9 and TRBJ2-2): DSGVTQTPKHLITATGQRVTLRCSPRSGDLSVYWYQQSLDQGLQFLIQYYNGEERAKGNILERFSAQQFPDLHSELNLSSLELGDSALYFCASSPDTSGGELFFGEGSRLTVL.